Presented here are 20 T cell receptor beta chains from one specimen sequenced in a study of chemoradiotherapy in HPV16-positive cancers. TCRdb keeps only in-frame clones here, not all; method: immunoSEQ multiplex PCR. This table holds 20,000 to 30,000 clones, less than 95% found once. Sample acquisition took place from a patient who underwent chemoradiotherapy. The receptors shown here come from a human donor with HPV-associated anogenital cancer.

The V call is TRBV2, the J call TRBJ2-7; D might be TRBD1 (5 bases). CDR3 length equals 12 residues. CDR1 and CDR2 (germline): SNHLY, FYNNEI. V dropped 7 bases and J dropped 3 bases, with 10 bases sitting between them. The DNA for the CDR3 is TGTGCCAGCAAAGGGGAAGGCTACGAGCAGTACTTC. Amino acid sequence: CASKGEGYEQYF.

The chain links TRBV6-1 to TRBJ2-7, with D perhaps matching TRBD1 (6 bases). Trimming stripped 6 bases from V and 2 bases from J, with 17 bases between. The CDR3 is 15 residues long. Germline V gene sequence: CDR1 MNHNS, CDR2 SASEGT. CDR3 DNA: TGTGCCAGCAGGGCTGGACAGAGAGCTACCTACGAGCAGTACTTC. It yields the protein CASRAGQRATYEQYF.

The V call is TRBV7-2, the J call TRBJ2-1; D is undetermined. Germline V gene data show CDR1 as SGHTA and CDR2 as FQGNSA. The length of the CDR3 is 13 residues. Trimming shortened V by 3 bases and J by 6 bases, and 9 bases separated the two germline ends. The CDR3 sequence is CASSFPPANEQFF. The CDR3 DNA reads as TGTGCCAGCAGCTTCCCGCCCGCCAATGAGCAGTTCTTC. The full variable domain, rest sourced from reference TRBV7-2 and TRBJ2-1, is GAGVSQSPSNKVTEKGKDVELRCDPISGHTALYWYRQSLGQGLEFLIYFQGNSAPDKSGLPSDRFSAERTGGSVSTLTIQRTQQEDSAVYLCASSFPPANEQFFGPGTRLTVL.

The chain combines TRBV21-1 with TRBJ1-2; the listed D gene, TRBD1, was not tested against the DNA. TRBV21-1 is noted as a pseudogene. CDR3 length: 15 residues. The CDR3 protein is CASSKERGRGYGYTF. The DNA of the CDR3 is TGTGCCAGCAGCAAAGAAAGGGGGCGAGGCTATGGCTACACCTTC.

The chain links TRBV21-1 to TRBJ1-6. TRBV21-1 corresponds to a pseudogene. The CDR3 has 17 amino acids. This chain's CDR3 is CASSKEGRLDKNSPLHF. The DNA of the CDR3 is TGTGCCAGCAGCAAAGAGGGACGGCTTGATAAGAATTCACCCCTCCACTTT.

V gene TRBV7-9 combines with J gene TRBJ1-4; TRBD1 matches 8 bases. This CDR3 spans 16 amino acids. With V trimmed by 0 bases and J by 7 bases, 7 bases remained unmatched. Germline lookup yields CDR1 SEHNR and CDR2 FQNEAQ (reference sequence). The CDR3 DNA sequence: TGTGCCAGCAGCTTAGCGGGGACAGGCGTAAGTGAAAAACTGTTTTTT. It translates to CASSLAGTGVSEKLFF. Combining the CDR3 with reference TRBV7-9 and TRBJ1-4 gives the whole variable domain DTGVSQNPRHKITKRGQNVTFRCDPISEHNRLYWYRQTLGQGPEFLTYFQNEAQLEKSRLLSDRFSAERPKGSFSTLEIQRTEQGDSAMYLCASSLAGTGVSEKLFFGSGTQLSVL.

V gene TRBV10-3 combines with J gene TRBJ1-5; 8 positions match TRBD1. The CDR3 runs 16 residues. The junction had 8 bases not matched to a gene; V was cut back by 3 bases and J by 4 bases. Germline CDR1 ENHRY, CDR2 SYGVKD. The CDR3 reads CAISDHDRGGNQPQHF. DNA for the CDR3: TGTGCCATCAGTGATCATGACAGGGGTGGAAATCAGCCCCAGCATTTT.

This clone was observed a single time. The chain employs TRBV18 and TRBJ1-1, with 11 nucleotides matching TRBD1. The junction had 6 bases not matched to a gene; V was cut back by 3 bases and J by 3 bases. The CDR3 contains 16 residues. Germline V gene data show CDR1 as KGHSH and CDR2 as LQKENI. DNA for the CDR3: TGTGCCAGCTCACCTCTTTCGGGACAGGGGGACACTGAAGCTTTCTTT. Protein product: CASSPLSGQGDTEAFF.

This clone was seen more than once but under ten times. In nucleotides, the CDR3 is TGTGCCAGTAGTTCAGGCTCTTCGGGGGATACGCAGTATTTT. Translated: CASSSGSSGDTQYF. The chain combines TRBV19 with TRBJ2-3, with TRBD2 as a possible D gene (5 bases). V shed 5 bases and J shed 6 bases, with 15 bases lying between them. The CDR3 sequence is 14 residues long. Germline V gene sequence: CDR1 LNHDA, CDR2 SQIVND (reference sequence).

V is TRBV19 and J is TRBJ2-6, with 11 bases fitting TRBD1. The CDR3 runs to 17 residues. Germline V CDR1 and CDR2: LNHDA, SQIVND (reference sequence). Losses at the gene ends were 3 bases for V and 1 base for J; bases not matched to a gene: 2. CDR3 in amino acids: CASSMGTGGSGANVLTF. The CDR3 DNA follows: TGTGCCAGTAGTATGGGGACAGGGGGTTCTGGGGCCAACGTCCTGACTTTC.

The rearrangement uses TRBV29-1 and TRBJ2-1, with TRBD2 matching over 12 bases. Trimming cost V 7 bases and J 4 bases; bases outside gene matches: 17. From germline, CDR1 is SQVTM and CDR2 ANQGSEA. The CDR3 is 18 residues long. DNA of the CDR3: TGCAGCGCTCCCTTACTAGCGGGGGGCCCCCGGGTATACAATGAGCAGTTCTTC. The encoded protein is CSAPLLAGGPRVYNEQFF.

The chain has TRBV6-5 and TRBJ2-3; 9 bases agree with TRBD2. Per germline, CDR1 MNHEY and CDR2 SVGAGI. The CDR3 sequence is 15 residues long. The V and J ends lost 6 bases and 5 bases, in that order; junction bases with no gene match: 9. The CDR3 bases are TGTGCCAGCAGAGAGAATAGCGGGGGAAAAGATACGCAGTATTTT. Translated: CASRENSGGKDTQYF.

CDR3 protein: CASSAFLQGSNSPLHF. The CDR3 DNA follows: TGTGCCAGCAGCGCATTCCTTCAGGGGTCCAATTCACCCCTCCACTTT. J is TRBJ1-6 and V is TRBV9, with a weak D call TRBD1 (6 bases). In germline, CDR1 is SGDLS, CDR2 YYNGEE. CDR3 length: 16 residues. V lost 3 bases and J lost 7, with 17 bases in between.

V usage is TRBV18 and J usage is TRBJ2-1, with 8 bases lining up with TRBD1. Germline lookup yields CDR1 KGHSH and CDR2 LQKENI. With V trimmed by 3 bases and J by 3 bases, 4 bases remained unmatched. This CDR3 contains 15 residues. The CDR3 DNA reads as TGTGCCAGCTCACCGGGACAGGCATACTACAATGAGCAGTTCTTC. Translating it yields CASSPGQAYYNEQFF.

The rearrangement uses TRBV7-2 and TRBJ2-7, with TRBD1 matching over 7 bases. Per germline, CDR1 SGHTA and CDR2 FQGNSA. The CDR3 extends over 14 amino acids. The trim removed 3 bases at V and 6 bases at J, leaving 8 bases unmatched. Here the CDR3 DNA reads TGTGCCAGCAGCTTTAGGGGGCAGGGGAGCGAGCAGTACTTC. Translation: CASSFRGQGSEQYF.

CDR3 in DNA: TGTGCCAGCAGTTTCCAAAGGAGTTTGTCCACTGAAGCTTTCTTT. It is translated as CASSFQRSLSTEAFF. The chain carries TRBV28 and TRBJ1-1; D gene ambiguous. V was shortened by 3 bases and J by 4 bases, with 15 bases between the two germline ends. Germline lookup yields CDR1 MDHEN and CDR2 SYDVKM. CDR3 length: 15 amino acids.

This chain links TRBV14 with TRBJ1-2, with 10 bases lining up with TRBD1. Looked up from germline, CDR1 is SGHDN and CDR2 is FVKESK. V shed 1 base, J shed 7 bases, and the junction held 3 bases outside the gene matches. The CDR3 has 14 residues. DNA for the CDR3: TGTGCCAGCAGCCAAGGGGACAGGGGAAGTGGCTACACCTTC. Residues: CASSQGDRGSGYTF.

CDR3 sequence: CASSVALLSYEQFF. Here the CDR3 DNA reads TGTGCCAGCAGCGTAGCCCTACTTAGTTATGAGCAGTTCTTC. The rearrangement uses TRBV9 and TRBJ2-1, with D unclear. This CDR3 comprises 14 residues. Looked up from germline, CDR1 is SGDLS and CDR2 is YYNGEE. The V gene lost 0 bases and the J gene lost 8 bases, with 12 bases spanning the gap.

V is TRBV7-2 and J is TRBJ1-1; D possibly corresponds to TRBD1 (5 bases). Per germline, CDR1 SGHTA and CDR2 FQGNSA. Trimming left V 4 bases short and J 5 bases short, with 14 bases between. The CDR3 is 14 residues long. CDR3 DNA sequence: TGTGCCAGCAGCTCAACCCCCGGGGCGACTGAAGCTTTCTTT. This gives the protein CASSSTPGATEAFF.

This clone was detected only once. The chain employs TRBV7-9 and TRBJ1-1; no clear D gene. Germline values: CDR1 SEHNR, CDR2 FQNEAQ (reference sequence). This CDR3 comprises 13 residues. V lost 7 bases to trimming and J lost 4 bases, with 13 bases between them. CDR3 DNA sequence: TGTGCCAGCATGAAGGAGCGTGCCACTGAAGCTTTCTTT. It specifies CASMKERATEAFF.